This T cell receptor beta chain was identified in a study of response to subunit inactivated influenza vaccine listed by TCRdb under 2018. Concerning the study at large: Deep quantitative profiling of the T cell receptor repertoire was used in the study to follow responses to a trivalent subunit inactivated influenza vaccine.

Paper-wide results and their limitations: According to the authors, only a limited number of new T cells may be recruited by each seasonal influenza vaccination.

This clonotype was observed a few times. Its cognate antigen has yet to be identified. Base qualities are not at hand, and no much larger clone is one base apart. Receptors were amplified or captured by RT-PCR. The data were produced on an Illumina HiSeq 2500. TCRdb reanalyzed the raw reads on its own, using fastp at Q25 for trimming and MiXCR for clone calling, and kept in-frame beta chains. Entries are consolidated by CDR3 protein sequence, retaining the most common genes and DNA. The sample table lists 800,000 to 1,000,000 distinct CDR3 sequences, over 20% of them with a count of one. The ten biggest clones cover roughly 10% of the sample. V loses 4 bases of germline sequence and J loses 2 bases, and the interval between the two ends is 9 bases. Including cysteine and phenylalanine, the CDR3 has 14 amino acids. The entry retains the CDR3 DNA only, 42 bases that are in frame from base 1. According to the germline V gene (reference sequence), CDR1 reads LNHDA and CDR2 reads SQIVND.

The material sequenced was PBMCs from blood, taken around 5 days after vaccination. The receptor was isolated from a man aged 50 or older who received an inactivated influenza vaccine. Donor details come from another sample of the same person, matched by shared clones. The V and J genes are TRBV19 and TRBJ2-1; TRBD1 might be the D gene, on 5 matching bases. The nucleotides are TGTGCCAGTAGTAGGGCAGGGACCTACAATGAGCAGTTCTTC. Its protein product is CASSRAGTYNEQFF.